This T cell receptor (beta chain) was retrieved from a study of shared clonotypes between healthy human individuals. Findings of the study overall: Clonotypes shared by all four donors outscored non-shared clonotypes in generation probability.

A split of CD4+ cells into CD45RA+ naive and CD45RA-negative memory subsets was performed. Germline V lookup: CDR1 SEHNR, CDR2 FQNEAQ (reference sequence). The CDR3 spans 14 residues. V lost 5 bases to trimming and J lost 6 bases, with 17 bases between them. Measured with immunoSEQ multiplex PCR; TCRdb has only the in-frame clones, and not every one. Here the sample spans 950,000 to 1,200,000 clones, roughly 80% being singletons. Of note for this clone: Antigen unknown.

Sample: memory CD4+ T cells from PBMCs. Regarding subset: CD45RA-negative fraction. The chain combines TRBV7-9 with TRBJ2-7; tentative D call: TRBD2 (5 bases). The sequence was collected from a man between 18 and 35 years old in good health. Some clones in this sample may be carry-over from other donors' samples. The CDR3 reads CASSPERGNSEQYF. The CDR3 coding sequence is TGTGCCAGCAGCCCAGAACGAGGGAATAGCGAGCAGTACTTC.